The next 27 T cell receptor beta chains were all read from a single sample in a study of shared clonotypes between healthy human individuals. The protocol was immunoSEQ multiplex PCR, while the TCRdb copy is restricted to in-frame clones and leaves out a portion. The sample lists about 2.4 million clones, around nine tenths occurring once. Sequencing was carried out using naive CD4+ T cells sorted from blood. Described subset: CD45RA+ positively selected. The receptors were gathered from a man aged 18 to 35 in good health.

V gene TRBV23-1 combines with J gene TRBJ2-3, with a possible D match to TRBD2 (5 bases). TRBV23-1 has ORF status, its function being uncertain. V lost 4 bases and J lost 5, with 7 bases in between. The CDR3 has 12 residues. CDR3 sequence (DNA): TGCGCCAGCAGTCGGGGAGTAGATACGCAGTATTTT. Its translation is CASSRGVDTQYF.

This rearrangement joins TRBV9 to TRBJ2-5, with a possible D match to TRBD2 (6 bases). Between the trimmed V and J ends, which lost 0 bases and 2 bases, there was a span of 11 bases. Germline V CDR1 and CDR2: SGDLS, YYNGEE. The CDR3 consists of 15 residues. CDR3 in amino acids: CASSVDVAAQETQYF. Written as DNA, the CDR3 is TGTGCCAGCAGCGTAGATGTAGCGGCTCAAGAGACCCAGTACTTC.

The chain has TRBV10-3 and TRBJ1-1; 8 bases fit TRBD1. There are 12 residues in the CDR3. Germline lookup yields CDR1 ENHRY and CDR2 SYGVKD. V was pared by 6 bases and J by 5 bases, with 2 bases of the junction left unmatched. The CDR3 coding sequence is TGTGCCATCAGGACAGGGGTAACTGAAGCTTTCTTT. It specifies CAIRTGVTEAFF.

The chain couples TRBV5-4 to TRBJ1-4; D unresolved. The CDR3 spans 15 residues. V lost 4 bases, J lost 0 bases, and 10 bases lay in between. CDR1 SGHNT and CDR2 YYREEE come from the germline V gene (reference sequence). CDR3 DNA: TGTGCCAGCAGCCCGGACGGATCAACTAATGAAAAACTGTTTTTT. It codes for CASSPDGSTNEKLFF.

This clone was observed a single time. This chain uses TRBV10-1 with TRBJ2-5; D is possibly TRBD2 (5 bases). This CDR3 is built from 13 residues. Trimming shortened V by 3 bases and J by 4 bases, and 9 bases separated the two germline ends. The germline CDR1 and CDR2 sequences are WNHNN and SYGVQD (reference sequence). CDR3 residues: CASSEGGGETQYF. In nucleotides, the CDR3 is TGCGCCAGCAGTGAAGGTGGAGGAGAGACCCAGTACTTC.

CDR3 loop: CASMAGQLNTEAFF. The CDR3 DNA is TGTGCCAGCATGGCGGGGCAGCTTAACACTGAAGCTTTCTTT. The V gene is TRBV19, the J gene TRBJ1-1, with D possibly TRBD1 on 5 matching bases. CDR3 length equals 14 residues. CDR1 is LNHDA and CDR2 is SQIVND in the germline V gene (reference sequence). V lost 9 bases and J lost 2, with 16 bases in between.

The CDR3, as DNA: TGTGCCAGCAGTTACTCCACCCACCCCTACGAGCAGTACTTC. This gives the protein CASSYSTHPYEQYF. The J gene is TRBJ2-7, the V gene TRBV6-5; no reliable D call. Germline CDR1 reads MNHEY; CDR2 reads SVGAGI. V shed 0 bases and J shed 2 bases, with 8 bases lying between them. This CDR3 is built from 14 residues.

The gene calls are TRBV6-1 and TRBJ2-7; 7 bases map to TRBD2. With 7 bases clipped from V and 2 bases from J, the junction kept 5 bases outside the gene matches. The CDR3 consists of 13 residues. Germline V lookup: CDR1 MNHNS, CDR2 SASEGT. Here the CDR3 reads CASKRDQTYEQYF. The CDR3 coding sequence is TGTGCCAGCAAGCGGGACCAAACCTACGAGCAGTACTTC.

The chain carries TRBV28 and TRBJ1-6, with a possible D match to TRBD1 (5 bases). Trimming stripped 6 bases from V and 7 bases from J, with 10 bases between. The CDR3 has 13 amino acids. From germline, CDR1 is MDHEN and CDR2 SYDVKM. The CDR3: CASRSAGNSPLHF. Here the CDR3 DNA reads TGTGCCAGCAGGTCCGCAGGGAATTCACCCCTCCACTTT. Full variable domain (missing parts from reference TRBV28 and TRBJ1-6): DVKVTQSSRYLVKRTGEKVFLECVQDMDHENMFWYRQDPGLGLRLIYFSYDVKMKEKGDIPEGYSVSREKKERFSLILESASTNQTSMYLCASRSAGNSPLHFGNGTRLTVT.

This CDR3 reads CASSRRESEEQYF. The DNA for the CDR3 is TGTGCCAGCAGCCGCCGGGAGTCCGAAGAGCAGTACTTC. The genes are TRBV6-5 and TRBJ2-7; D is perhaps TRBD2 (6 bases). Germline CDR1 MNHEY, CDR2 SVGAGI. The CDR3 runs 13 residues. Trimming took 6 bases from V and 7 from J, leaving 16 bases between them.

This sequence joins TRBV19 and TRBJ1-2; the match to TRBD1 covers 9 bases. CDR3 size: 15 residues. Per germline, CDR1 LNHDA and CDR2 SQIVND (reference sequence). V dropped 3 bases and J dropped 6; count of bases not matched to a gene: 8. For the CDR3, the DNA is TGTGCCAGTAGTATTCTACAGGGGGCTCTTCATGGCTACACCTTC. This codes for CASSILQGALHGYTF. The whole variable domain, remainder taken from reference TRBV19 and TRBJ1-2, is DGGITQSPKYLFRKEGQNVTLSCEQNLNHDAMYWYRQDPGQGLRLIYYSQIVNDFQKGDIAEGYSVSREKKESFPLTVTSAQKNPTAFYLCASSILQGALHGYTFGSGTRLTVV.

The chain joins TRBV30 to TRBJ1-2; D is unclear. Germline CDR1 GTSNPN, CDR2 SVGIG (reference sequence). V was cut by 2 bases and J by 13 bases, with 17 bases left in between. This CDR3 has 12 amino acids. The CDR3 region has the DNA TGTGCCTGGAGTAGCCGGTCGGGTTCTAGCACCTTC. This translates into CAWSSRSGSSTF.

This clone was seen only once. The sample holds other DNA sequences that translate to the same CDR3. The chain links TRBV27 to TRBJ2-5; TRBD2 aligns across 11 bases. CDR1 is MNHEY and CDR2 is SMNVEV in the germline V gene (reference sequence). CDR3 length: 14 amino acids. V lost 6 bases to trimming and J lost 4 bases; unmatched junction nucleotides: 4. This CDR3 is CASRLAGVGETQYF. The DNA for the CDR3 is TGTGCCAGCAGACTAGCGGGAGTAGGAGAGACCCAGTACTTC.

The rearrangement links TRBV13 to TRBJ2-4, with D uncertain. The V gene's germline CDR1 is PRHDT and CDR2 FYEKMQ (reference sequence). V was pared by 1 base and J by 9 bases, with 7 bases between. The CDR3 spans 12 residues. This CDR3 reads CASSLDPGIQYF. The CDR3 nucleotides are TGTGCCAGCAGCTTAGACCCTGGCATTCAGTACTTC.

The V and J genes are TRBV19 and TRBJ1-1; D perhaps matches TRBD1 (6 bases). CDR3 length: 15 amino acids. From germline, CDR1 is LNHDA and CDR2 SQIVND (reference sequence). The V end was cut by 5 bases, the J end by 1 base, with 14 bases between. The CDR3 nucleotides are TGTGCCAGTAGTCTGGACAGCTCACGGAACACTGAAGCTTTCTTT. It is translated as CASSLDSSRNTEAFF. The full variable domain, completed using reference TRBV19 and TRBJ1-1, is DGGITQSPKYLFRKEGQNVTLSCEQNLNHDAMYWYRQDPGQGLRLIYYSQIVNDFQKGDIAEGYSVSREKKESFPLTVTSAQKNPTAFYLCASSLDSSRNTEAFFGQGTRLTVV.

J is TRBJ2-1 and V is TRBV5-4; 7 bases match TRBD2. In germline, CDR1 is SGHNT, CDR2 YYREEE (reference sequence). This CDR3 contains 13 residues. V trimming: 3 bases; J trimming: 8 bases; junction bases outside the gene matches: 5. The CDR3 nucleotides read TGTGCCAGCAGCTCCGGGGGGAGGGATGAGCAGTTCTTC. It encodes CASSSGGRDEQFF.

This clone was seen only once. The V call is TRBV5-6, the J call TRBJ2-5, with 14 bases identical to TRBD2. Germline V lookup: CDR1 SGHDT, CDR2 YYEEEE. V shed 3 bases, J shed 4 bases, and the junction held 5 bases outside the gene matches. The CDR3 totals 16 residues. The CDR3 region is CASSWGLAGASETQYF. Here the CDR3 DNA reads TGTGCCAGCAGCTGGGGACTAGCGGGAGCGTCAGAGACCCAGTACTTC.

This clone was seen a handful of times. The V call is TRBV25-1, the J call TRBJ1-1; TRBD1 is a possible D gene (5 bases). CDR1 and CDR2 from the germline V gene are MGHDK and SYGVNS. CDR3 size: 14 residues. V gave up 5 bases and J gave up 4 bases, with 14 bases separating them. In DNA, the CDR3 is TGTGCCAGCAGTCGAAATGGGGGAGCCACTGAAGCTTTCTTT. Amino acids: CASSRNGGATEAFF.

This clone appeared a single time. Written as DNA, the CDR3 is TGCGCCAGCAGCCCTCTAGGGGGGGACGGAGGAAGGTGTTCGCTCCAGCATTTT. This translates into CASSPLGGDGGRCSLQHF. The rearrangement uses TRBV23-1 and TRBJ1-5, with D possibly matching TRBD1 (6 bases). TRBV23-1 is recorded as an ORF, its role being uncertain. Trimming took 6 bases from V and 12 from J, leaving 33 bases between them. The length of the CDR3 is 18 residues.

The gene calls are TRBV10-1 and TRBJ2-6; tentatively, D is TRBD2 (6 bases). CDR3 length equals 15 residues. The V gene lost 8 bases and the J gene lost 0 bases, with 11 bases spanning the gap. Germline V gene sequence: CDR1 WNHNN, CDR2 SYGVQD (reference sequence). In nucleotides, the CDR3 is TGCGCCAGCCTGGACTATTACTCTGGGGCCAACGTCCTGACTTTC. Amino acid sequence: CASLDYYSGANVLTF.

V usage is TRBV6-6 and J usage is TRBJ1-4; 10 nucleotides agree with TRBD1. This CDR3 is 14 amino acids long. The junction had 3 bases not matched to a gene; V was cut back by 4 bases and J by 7 bases. Germline CDR1 reads MNHNY; CDR2 reads SVGAGI (reference sequence). The CDR3 is CASSWTGGGEKLFF. CDR3 sequence (DNA): TGTGCCAGCAGTTGGACAGGGGGAGGTGAAAAACTGTTTTTT.

The chain joins TRBV6-5 to TRBJ1-2; 7 positions agree with TRBD1. The CDR3 totals 14 residues. V trimming: 5 bases; J trimming: 8 bases; junction bases outside the gene matches: 11. Germline CDR1 MNHEY, CDR2 SVGAGI. The CDR3 DNA reads TGTGCCAGCAGTCAGGGAGACAGGGAGGGCGGCTACACCTTC. Translated, it gives CASSQGDREGGYTF.

The chain employs TRBV5-4 and TRBJ1-2; 11 bases align to TRBD1. The length of the CDR3 is 17 residues. The junction had 12 bases not matched to a gene; V was cut back by 4 bases and J by 4 bases. Per the germline V gene, CDR1 is SGHNT and CDR2 is YYREEE (reference sequence). CDR3 region: CASSEGQGGGGSYGYTF. CDR3 sequence (DNA): TGTGCCAGCAGCGAGGGACAGGGGGGCGGTGGGAGCTATGGCTACACCTTC.

The rearrangement joins TRBV10-3 to TRBJ2-7, with 7 nucleotides matching TRBD1. Germline-derived CDR1 and CDR2 are ENHRY and SYGVKD. V dropped 10 bases and J dropped 4; count of bases not matched to a gene: 10. The CDR3 runs 13 residues. The CDR3 reads CATNAAGGYEQYF. The DNA for the CDR3 is TGTGCCACAAATGCGGCAGGGGGTTACGAGCAGTACTTC.

This clone was seen a single time. CDR3 loop: CATSNFGGDTGELFF. CDR3 coding DNA: TGTGCCACCAGCAATTTCGGGGGGGACACCGGGGAGCTGTTTTTT. The V call is TRBV15, the J call TRBJ2-2; 8 positions match TRBD2. This CDR3 is built from 15 residues. The junction had 4 bases not matched to a gene; V was cut back by 4 bases and J by 3 bases. Germline loops: CDR1 LNHNV, CDR2 YYDKDF (reference sequence).

The chain combines TRBV30 with TRBJ2-7; possible D gene TRBD1, 5 bases. The CDR3 loop spans 13 amino acids. Per germline, CDR1 GTSNPN and CDR2 SVGIG (reference sequence). Trimming removed 5 bases at V and 3 bases at J, with 14 bases between. CDR3 sequence reads: CAWRSGQLYEQYF. DNA of the CDR3: TGTGCCTGGCGGTCCGGACAACTCTACGAGCAGTACTTC. Together with reference TRBV30 and TRBJ2-7, the CDR3 gives the full variable domain: SQTIHQWPATLVQPVGSPLSLECTVEGTSNPNLYWYRQAAGRGLQLLFYSVGIGQISSEVPQNLSASRPQDRQFILSSKKLLLSDSGFYLCAWRSGQLYEQYFGPGTRLTVT.

CDR3 sequence (DNA): TGTGCCAGCAGCCGGACAGGGAGGTACCAAGAGACCCAGTACTTC. It yields the protein CASSRTGRYQETQYF. The chain uses TRBV7-2 and TRBJ2-5; 8 bases fit TRBD1. This CDR3 has 15 residues. CDR1 is SGHTA and CDR2 is FQGNSA in the germline V gene. J gave up 0 bases and V 5 bases, and 5 bases lay outside the gene matches.